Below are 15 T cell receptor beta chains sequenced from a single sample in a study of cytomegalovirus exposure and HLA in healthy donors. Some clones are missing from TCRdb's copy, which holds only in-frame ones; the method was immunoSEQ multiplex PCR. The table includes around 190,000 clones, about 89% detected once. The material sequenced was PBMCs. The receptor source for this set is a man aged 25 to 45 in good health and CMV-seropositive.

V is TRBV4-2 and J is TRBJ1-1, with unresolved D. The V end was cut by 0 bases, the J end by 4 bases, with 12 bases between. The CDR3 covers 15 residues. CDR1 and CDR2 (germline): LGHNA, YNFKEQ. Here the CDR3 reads CASSQELRHGTEAFF. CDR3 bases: TGTGCCAGCAGCCAAGAGTTGAGGCATGGCACTGAAGCTTTCTTT.

CDR3 amino acids: CASSLPGGPYTQYF. The CDR3 nucleotides are TGTGCCAGCAGCTTACCGGGAGGGCCTTATACGCAGTATTTT. This chain joins TRBV11-1 and TRBJ2-3; 8 bases line up with TRBD2. The germline gives CDR1 SGHAT, CDR2 FQDESV (reference sequence). The J segment lost 7 bases and the V segment lost 2 bases, leaving 5 bases of the junction unmatched. The CDR3 covers 14 residues.

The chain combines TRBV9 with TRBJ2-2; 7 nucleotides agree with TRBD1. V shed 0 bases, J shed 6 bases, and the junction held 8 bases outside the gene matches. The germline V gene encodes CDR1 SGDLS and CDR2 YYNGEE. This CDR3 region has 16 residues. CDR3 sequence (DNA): TGTGCCAGCAGCGTAGCTGCAGGGGGTAACCCCGGGGAGCTGTTTTTT. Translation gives CASSVAAGGNPGELFF. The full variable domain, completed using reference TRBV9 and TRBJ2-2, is DSGVTQTPKHLITATGQRVTLRCSPRSGDLSVYWYQQSLDQGLQFLIQYYNGEERAKGNILERFSAQQFPDLHSELNLSSLELGDSALYFCASSVAAGGNPGELFFGEGSRLTVL.

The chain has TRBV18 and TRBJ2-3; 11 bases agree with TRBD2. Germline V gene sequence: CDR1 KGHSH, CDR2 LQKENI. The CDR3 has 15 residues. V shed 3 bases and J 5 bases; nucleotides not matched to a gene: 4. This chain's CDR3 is CASSPGTSGLDTQYF. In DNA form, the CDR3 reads TGTGCCAGCTCACCTGGGACTAGCGGATTAGATACGCAGTATTTT.

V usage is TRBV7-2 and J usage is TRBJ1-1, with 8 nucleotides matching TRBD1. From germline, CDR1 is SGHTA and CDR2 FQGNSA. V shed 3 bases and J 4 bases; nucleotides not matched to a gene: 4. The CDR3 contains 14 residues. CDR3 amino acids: CASSFTGGGTEAFF. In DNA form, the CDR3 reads TGTGCCAGCAGCTTCACAGGGGGGGGCACTGAAGCTTTCTTT. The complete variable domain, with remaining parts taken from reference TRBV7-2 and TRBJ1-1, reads GAGVSQSPSNKVTEKGKDVELRCDPISGHTALYWYRQSLGQGLEFLIYFQGNSAPDKSGLPSDRFSAERTGGSVSTLTIQRTQQEDSAVYLCASSFTGGGTEAFFGQGTRLTVV.

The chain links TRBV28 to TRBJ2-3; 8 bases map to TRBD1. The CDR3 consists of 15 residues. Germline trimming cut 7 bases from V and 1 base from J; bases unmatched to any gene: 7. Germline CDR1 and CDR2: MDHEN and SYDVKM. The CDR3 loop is CASKSFRGRTDTQYF. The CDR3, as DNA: TGTGCCAGCAAATCGTTCAGGGGGCGCACAGATACGCAGTATTTT.

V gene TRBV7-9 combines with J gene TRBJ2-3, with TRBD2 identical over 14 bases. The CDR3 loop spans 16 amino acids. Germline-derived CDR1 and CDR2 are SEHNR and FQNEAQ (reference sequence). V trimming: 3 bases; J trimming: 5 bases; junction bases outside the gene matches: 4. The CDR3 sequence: CASSFGLAGGRDTQYF. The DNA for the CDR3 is TGTGCCAGCAGCTTCGGACTAGCGGGAGGACGAGATACGCAGTATTTT.

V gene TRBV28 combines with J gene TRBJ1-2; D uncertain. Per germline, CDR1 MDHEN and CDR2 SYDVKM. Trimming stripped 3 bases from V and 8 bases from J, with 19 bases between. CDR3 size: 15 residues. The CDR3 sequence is CASSFKLEATLGYTF. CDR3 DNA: TGTGCCAGCAGTTTCAAGCTCGAGGCGACCCTGGGCTACACCTTC.

CDR3 sequence reads: CASQSTGGSYEQYF. CDR3 coding DNA: TGTGCCAGCCAATCCACGGGAGGCTCCTACGAGCAGTACTTC. This chain links TRBV25-1 with TRBJ2-7, with TRBD2 matching 7 bases. Germline CDR1 MGHDK, CDR2 SYGVNS. Losses at the gene ends were 8 bases for V and 0 bases for J; bases not matched to a gene: 7. The CDR3 spans 14 residues.

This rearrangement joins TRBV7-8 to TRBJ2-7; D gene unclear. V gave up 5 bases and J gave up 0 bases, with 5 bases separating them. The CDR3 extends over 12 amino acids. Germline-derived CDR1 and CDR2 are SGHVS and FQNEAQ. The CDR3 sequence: CASSNRSYEQYF. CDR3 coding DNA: TGTGCCAGCAGCAACCGCTCCTACGAGCAGTACTTC.

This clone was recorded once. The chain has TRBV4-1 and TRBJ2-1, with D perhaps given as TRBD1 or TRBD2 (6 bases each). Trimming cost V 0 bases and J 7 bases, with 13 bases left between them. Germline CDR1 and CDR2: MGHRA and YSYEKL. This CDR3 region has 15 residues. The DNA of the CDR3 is TGCGCCAGCAGCCAAGATGTGACTAGGGGGAATGAGCAGTTCTTC. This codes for CASSQDVTRGNEQFF.

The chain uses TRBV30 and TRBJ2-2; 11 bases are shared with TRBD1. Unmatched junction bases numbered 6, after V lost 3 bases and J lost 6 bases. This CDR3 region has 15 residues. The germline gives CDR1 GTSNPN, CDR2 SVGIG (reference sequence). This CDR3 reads CAWSPGQGVAGELFF. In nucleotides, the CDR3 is TGTGCCTGGAGCCCGGGACAGGGGGTTGCCGGGGAGCTGTTTTTT.

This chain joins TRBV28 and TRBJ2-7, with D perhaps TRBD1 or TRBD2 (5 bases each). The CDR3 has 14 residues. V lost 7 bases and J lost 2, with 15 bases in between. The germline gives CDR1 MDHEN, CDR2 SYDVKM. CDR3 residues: CASISGTYTYEQYF. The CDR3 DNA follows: TGTGCCAGCATTTCCGGGACGTACACCTACGAGCAGTACTTC.

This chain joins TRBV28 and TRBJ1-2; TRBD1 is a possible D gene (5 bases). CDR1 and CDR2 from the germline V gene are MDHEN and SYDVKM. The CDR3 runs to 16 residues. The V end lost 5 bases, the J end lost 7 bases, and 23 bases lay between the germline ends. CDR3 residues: CASSPLPQGGDGGYTF. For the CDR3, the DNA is TGTGCCAGCAGTCCCTTGCCCCAGGGTGGGGACGGTGGCTACACCTTC.

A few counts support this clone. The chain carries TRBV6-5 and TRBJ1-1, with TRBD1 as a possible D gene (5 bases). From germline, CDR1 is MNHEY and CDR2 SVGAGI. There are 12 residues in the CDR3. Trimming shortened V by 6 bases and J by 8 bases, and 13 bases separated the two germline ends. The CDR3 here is CASRQGPTEAFF. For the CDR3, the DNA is TGTGCCAGCAGGCAGGGCCCCACCGAAGCTTTCTTT.